This entry lists 24 T cell receptor beta chains sequenced from one sample in a study of blood T cell repertoires in COVID-19. The repertoire was sequenced with immunoSEQ multiplex PCR; TCRdb's copy has only in-frame clones and lacks some. The data show 150,000 to 250,000 clones, 94% seen once. Sequenced: peripheral blood. The source is a man between 25 and 39 years old with COVID-19, enrolled during active disease.

The rearrangement uses TRBV19 and TRBJ2-4; 8 nucleotides align to TRBD2. This CDR3 region has 16 residues. V gave up 7 bases and J gave up 5 bases; unmatched junction bases: 13. Germline V CDR1 and CDR2: LNHDA, SQIVND (reference sequence). The CDR3, as DNA: TGTGCCAGTACCATACCCCGGGCGGGGGGTCAAAACATTCAGTACTTC. Translated: CASTIPRAGGQNIQYF.

This chain connects TRBV7-9 to TRBJ2-7; D may be TRBD1 (5 bases). This CDR3 spans 14 amino acids. Trimming removed 4 bases from V and 4 bases from J, with 14 bases in between. Germline V lookup: CDR1 SEHNR, CDR2 FQNEAQ (reference sequence). The CDR3 region is CASSSDSPPYEQYF. CDR3 bases: TGTGCCAGCAGCTCAGACAGTCCTCCATACGAGCAGTACTTC.

V gene TRBV19 combines with J gene TRBJ1-4; tentative D call: TRBD1 (6 bases). The CDR3 is 16 residues long. V was cut by 3 bases and J by 0 bases, with 11 bases left in between. The germline V gene has CDR1 LNHDA and CDR2 SQIVND (reference sequence). The CDR3, as DNA: TGTGCCAGTAGTATTTCAGGGGCGTCAACTAATGAAAAACTGTTTTTT. Translating it yields CASSISGASTNEKLFF.

The chain joins TRBV5-1 to TRBJ2-5; 16 nucleotides match TRBD2. Germline loops: CDR1 SGHRS, CDR2 YFSETQ. After removal of 4 bases from V and 4 bases from J, the junction contained 10 bases not matched to a gene. This CDR3 has 18 residues. CDR3: CASSPTGLAGGRTETQYF. As DNA, the CDR3 is TGCGCCAGCAGCCCGACGGGACTAGCGGGGGGGCGGACAGAGACCCAGTACTTC.

The sample holds one count of this clone. V is TRBV6-5 and J is TRBJ1-3, with 8 bases lining up with TRBD1. Germline assignment: CDR1 MNHEY and CDR2 SVGAGI. V was pared by 4 bases and J by 1 base, with 3 bases of the junction left unmatched. This CDR3 contains 15 residues. The CDR3 spells CASSLQGASGNTIYF. CDR3 coding DNA: TGTGCCAGCAGTTTGCAGGGGGCGTCTGGAAACACCATATATTTT.

The chain combines TRBV6-5 with TRBJ2-1; 9 bases agree with TRBD2. CDR1 and CDR2 from the germline V gene are MNHEY and SVGAGI. J gave up 7 bases and V 6 bases, and 4 bases lay outside the gene matches. The CDR3 loop spans 13 amino acids. CDR3 sequence: CASRKRGVNEQFF. The CDR3 DNA reads TGTGCCAGCAGGAAGCGGGGGGTTAATGAGCAGTTCTTC.

This clone has more than one count but fewer than ten. This chain joins TRBV4-2 and TRBJ2-7; D perhaps matches TRBD2 (5 bases). CDR3 length equals 15 residues. CDR1 is LGHNA, CDR2 YNFKEQ, per germline. With 1 base removed from V and 1 base from J, the gap between germline ends came to 11 bases. DNA for the CDR3: TGTGCCAGCAGCCAAGGGGGAGTACTTTCCTACGAGCAGTACTTC. Protein: CASSQGGVLSYEQYF.

The V gene is TRBV4-1, the J gene TRBJ2-7; D possibly corresponds to TRBD2 (7 bases). The CDR3 totals 16 residues. The V end was cut by 0 bases, the J end by 2 bases, with 14 bases between. The germline CDR1 and CDR2 sequences are MGHRA and YSYEKL. CDR3 bases: TGCGCCAGCAGCCAAGATCTGGCGGGGGCGGCCTACGAGCAGTACTTC. The encoded protein is CASSQDLAGAAYEQYF.

The chain uses TRBV3-1 (or the pseudogene TRBV3-2) and TRBJ2-5, with D possibly matching TRBD2 (6 bases). V was trimmed by 4 bases and J by 5 bases, leaving 14 bases between them. This CDR3 region has 14 residues. Germline V CDR1 and CDR2: LGHDT, YNNKEL (reference sequence). The CDR3: CASSREAGRETQYF. CDR3 coding DNA: TGTGCCAGCAGCCGCGAAGCGGGTCGGGAGACCCAGTACTTC.

The gene calls are TRBV11-2 and TRBJ2-5; TRBD2 matches at 10 bases. Unmatched junction bases numbered 3, after V lost 4 bases and J lost 4 bases. CDR1 is SGHAT, CDR2 FQNNGV, per germline. The length of the CDR3 is 14 residues. As DNA, the CDR3 is TGTGCCAGCAGCTCGCCTAGCGGGGGAGAGACCCAGTACTTC. This translates into CASSSPSGGETQYF.

The V call is TRBV27, the J call TRBJ1-2; D call uncertain. V lost 6 bases to trimming and J lost 5 bases, with 7 bases between them. This CDR3 has 11 residues. Germline V gives CDR1 MNHEY, CDR2 SMNVEV (reference sequence). The CDR3 sequence is CASRGSYGYTF. CDR3 bases: TGTGCCAGCAGGGGCTCGTATGGCTACACCTTC.

V is TRBV18 and J is TRBJ2-7; 8 bases align to TRBD1. V was clipped by 3 bases and J by 3 bases; unmatched bases: 4. Germline V gene lookup returns CDR1 KGHSH and CDR2 LQKENI. CDR3 length: 14 amino acids. CDR3 in amino acids: CASSPQTGDYEQYF. CDR3 in DNA: TGTGCCAGCTCACCGCAGACAGGGGACTACGAGCAGTACTTC.

CDR3 sequence reads: CASSRTASTDTQYF. The CDR3 DNA follows: TGCGCCAGCAGCCGGACAGCTAGCACAGATACGCAGTATTTT. J is TRBJ2-3 and V is TRBV5-1, with D perhaps matching TRBD1 (6 bases). V lost 4 bases to trimming and J lost 0 bases, with 9 bases between them. This CDR3 is built from 14 residues. Germline CDR1 is SGHRS and CDR2 is YFSETQ.

V usage is TRBV6-5 and J usage is TRBJ2-1; possibly TRBD2 for D (5 bases). V was cut by 5 bases and J by 7 bases, with 18 bases left in between. From germline, CDR1 is MNHEY and CDR2 SVGAGI. CDR3 size: 15 residues. As DNA, the CDR3 is TGTGCCAGCAGTCCCCAGGACTGGCTAAAGAATGAGCAGTTCTTC. Protein: CASSPQDWLKNEQFF.

The chain employs TRBV19 and TRBJ1-1; unclear D gene. CDR3 length: 14 residues. Germline CDR1 reads LNHDA; CDR2 reads SQIVND (reference sequence). The V end was cut by 5 bases, the J end by 0 bases, with 10 bases between. CDR3 bases: TGTGCCAGTAGTCAGACATATATGAACACTGAAGCTTTCTTT. It yields the protein CASSQTYMNTEAFF.

The chain has TRBV10-3 and TRBJ2-7; TRBD1 matches at 8 bases. The CDR3 consists of 15 residues. Germline V gene lookup returns CDR1 ENHRY and CDR2 SYGVKD. Losses at the gene ends were 5 bases for V and 0 bases for J; bases not matched to a gene: 6. The CDR3 nucleotides are TGTGCCATCAGTACCAGGGGGCCGTTCTCCTACGAGCAGTACTTC. Protein sequence: CAISTRGPFSYEQYF.

The chain recombines TRBV21-1 with TRBJ1-2. TRBV21-1 is reported as a pseudogene. The CDR3 length is 13 residues. CDR3 nucleotide sequence: TGTGCCAGCAGCAAGGGTGACCCGGGAGGCTACACCTTC. This encodes CASSKGDPGGYTF.

V gene TRBV6-5 combines with J gene TRBJ1-2; 7 bases fit TRBD1. V gave up 8 bases and J gave up 4 bases; unmatched junction bases: 10. Per germline, CDR1 MNHEY and CDR2 SVGAGI. The CDR3 runs 14 residues. DNA for the CDR3: TGTGCCAGCGTTGGGGACAGTCTATTCTATGGCTACACCTTC. Translating gives CASVGDSLFYGYTF.

This clone was seen once. This chain joins TRBV25-1 and TRBJ1-3; 8 bases agree with TRBD1. CDR3 length: 15 residues. Germline V gives CDR1 MGHDK, CDR2 SYGVNS. Unmatched junction bases numbered 7, after V lost 5 bases and J lost 4 bases. The CDR3 coding sequence is TGTGCCAGCAGTTCCTCGACAGGGGTCGGAAACACCATATATTTT. Its protein is CASSSSTGVGNTIYF. Supplemented by reference TRBV25-1 and TRBJ1-3, the full variable domain reads EADIYQTPRYLVIGTGKKITLECSQTMGHDKMYWYQQDPGMELHLIHYSYGVNSTEKGDLSSESTVSRIRTEHFPLTLESARPSHTSQYLCASSSSTGVGNTIYFGEGSWLTVV.

The rearrangement uses TRBV19 and TRBJ2-5, with D possibly TRBD1 on 5 matching bases. V was cut by 5 bases and J by 1 base, with 8 bases left in between. This CDR3 comprises 13 residues. Germline CDR1 and CDR2: LNHDA and SQIVND (reference sequence). The CDR3 DNA follows: TGTGCCAGTAGTGGGGCCTTCCAAGAGACCCAGTACTTC. This codes for CASSGAFQETQYF.

Only one count was recorded for this clone. This CDR3 is CASSLDGGSGNTIYF. The CDR3 bases are TGCGCCAGCAGCTTGGACGGGGGGTCTGGAAACACCATATATTTT. This rearrangement joins TRBV5-1 to TRBJ1-3; the D gene is possibly TRBD1 (5 bases). V was clipped by 0 bases and J by 1 base, with 8 bases between them. The CDR3 totals 15 residues. CDR1 and CDR2 from the germline V gene are SGHRS and YFSETQ.

Details on this clone: One end of the junction is discordant with germline, which a read error may explain. The chain is built from TRBV19 and TRBJ1-3, with D unclear. Germline CDR1 reads LNHDA; CDR2 reads SQIVND (reference sequence). This CDR3 comprises 14 residues. CDR3: CASSIDPSGNTIYF. The CDR3 DNA reads TGTGCCAGTAGTATAGATCCCTCTGGCAACACCATATATTTT. Based on the CDR3 plus reference TRBV19 and TRBJ1-3, the full variable domain is DGGITQSPKYLFRKEGQNVTLSCEQNLNHDAMYWYRQDPGQGLRLIYYSQIVNDFQKGDIAEGYSVSREKKESFPLTVTSAQKNPTAFYLCASSIDPSGNTIYFGEGSWLTVV.

The chain combines TRBV7-9 with TRBJ1-1; perhaps TRBD1 as D (6 bases). Germline CDR1 and CDR2: SEHNR and FQNEAQ (reference sequence). Trimming shortened V by 5 bases and J by 6 bases, and 16 bases separated the two germline ends. CDR3 length: 14 residues. The CDR3: CASSILQGPAEAFF. Written as DNA, the CDR3 is TGTGCCAGCAGCATCCTACAGGGTCCCGCTGAAGCTTTCTTT.

J is TRBJ2-7 and V is TRBV10-1; possibly TRBD2 for D (6 bases). Germline values: CDR1 WNHNN, CDR2 SYGVQD (reference sequence). Trimming left V 4 bases short and J 2 bases short, with 12 bases between. The CDR3 spans 14 residues. The CDR3 DNA is TGCGCCAGCAGTGTGCGGGATAGGGCCTACGAGCAGTACTTC. This sequence encodes CASSVRDRAYEQYF.